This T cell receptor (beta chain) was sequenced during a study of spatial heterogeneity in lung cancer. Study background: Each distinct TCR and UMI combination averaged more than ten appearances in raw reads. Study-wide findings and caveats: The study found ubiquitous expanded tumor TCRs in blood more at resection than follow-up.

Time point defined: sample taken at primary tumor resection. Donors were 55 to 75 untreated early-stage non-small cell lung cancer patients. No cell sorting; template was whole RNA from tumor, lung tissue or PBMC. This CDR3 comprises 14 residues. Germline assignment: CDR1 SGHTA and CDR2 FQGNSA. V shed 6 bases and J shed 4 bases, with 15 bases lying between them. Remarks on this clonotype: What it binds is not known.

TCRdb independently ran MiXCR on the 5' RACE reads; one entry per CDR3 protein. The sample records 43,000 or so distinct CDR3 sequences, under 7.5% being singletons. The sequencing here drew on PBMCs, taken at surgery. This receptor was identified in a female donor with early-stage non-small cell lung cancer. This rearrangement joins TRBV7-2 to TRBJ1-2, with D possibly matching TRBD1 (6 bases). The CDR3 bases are TGTGCCAGCAGACCGACAGGTTCCCTCTATGGCTACACCTTC. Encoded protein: CASRPTGSLYGYTF.